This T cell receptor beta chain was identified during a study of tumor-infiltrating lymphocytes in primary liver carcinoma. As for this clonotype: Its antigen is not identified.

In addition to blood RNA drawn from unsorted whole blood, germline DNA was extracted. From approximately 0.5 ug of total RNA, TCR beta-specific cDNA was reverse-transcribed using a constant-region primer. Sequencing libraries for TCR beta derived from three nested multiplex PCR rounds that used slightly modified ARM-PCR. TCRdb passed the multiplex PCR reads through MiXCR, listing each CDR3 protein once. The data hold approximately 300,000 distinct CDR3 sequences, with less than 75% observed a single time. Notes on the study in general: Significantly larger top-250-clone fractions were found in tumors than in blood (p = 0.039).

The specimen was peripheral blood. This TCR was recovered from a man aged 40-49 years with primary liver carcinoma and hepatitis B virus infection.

The CDR3 nucleotides read TGTGCTAGCGGCCGTCCAGGGGAATGGAGCTATAGCGACACCTTC. Amino acids: CASGRPGEWSYSDTF. The V gene is TRBV6-2 or TRBV6-3, the J gene TRBJ1-2; the D gene is possibly TRBD1 (6 bases). The CDR3 covers 15 residues. Germline CDR1 MNHEY, CDR2 SVGEGT.